Listed below are T cell receptor beta chains from one sample, sequenced in a study of technical replicates of blood from several donors. TCRdb's copy holds only in-frame clones and misses some; the assay was immunoSEQ multiplex PCR. The sample lists about 83,000 clones, around 96% seen once, with under 0.4% in the top ten. Specimen: T cells isolated from PBMCs. Every receptor here comes from a human donor in good health. The conserved cysteine and the conserved F or W are not part of the CDR3 here. Clone size is stated in some rows and not others, as once, few, many or a class when expanded.

>TRBJ1-2|-|TRBV9
ASSVAGSSGGYT
>TRBJ2-7|once|TRBV4-1
ASSLRGEQY
>TRBJ1-2|-|TRBV7-2
ASSLVLRNPRYGYT
>TRBJ2-2|-|TRBV7-3
ASSATSGSHTGELF
>TRBJ2-3|-|TRBV28
ASSRTGGPTDTQY
>TRBJ2-3|-|TRBV9
ASSIQGMGNTQY
>TRBJ1-1|-|TRBV2
ASSEDLLNTEAF
>TRBJ2-7|-|TRBV6-1
ASSLQGLNYEQY
>TRBJ2-7|-|TRBV7-3
ASSPDRYSYEQY
>TRBJ2-1|-|TRBV9
ASSGGSYNEQF
>TRBJ1-1|-|TRBV9
ASSVVGLGNTEAF
>TRBJ2-7|-|TRBV28
ASSSLRQGLWEQY
>TRBJ2-1|-|TRBV11-1
ASSPGLAGAREQF
>TRBJ2-7|-|TRBV4-1
ASSQTGLTLYEQY
>TRBJ2-1|-|TRBV7-2
ASSLVPSGSSYNEQF
>TRBJ1-2|-|TRBV7-3
ASSPGQGASGYT
>TRBJ2-7|once|TRBV7-9
ASSSGFREVLREQY
>TRBJ1-3|-|TRBV30
AWTFGGAGNTIY
>TRBJ2-2|-|TRBV6-6
ASSFTGYTGELF
>TRBJ2-7|-|TRBV2
ASLKNPRGQGEQY
>TRBJ1-2|-|TRBV18
ASSPAGTYGYT
>TRBJ1-1|-|TRBV10-3
AISLDRGPVNTEAF
>TRBJ1-1|-|TRBV30
AWSPRIEAF
>TRBJ2-5|-|TRBV7-8
ASTKTSESQETQY
>TRBJ2-7|-|TRBV27
ASSFGLRGDEQY
>TRBJ2-4|-|TRBV10-2
ASRRDGIQY
>TRBJ1-2|-|TRBV9
ASQGSNYGYT
>TRBJ2-7|-|TRBV9
ASSVGGSSYEQY
>TRBJ1-1|-|TRBV6-5
ASSYHGMNTEAF
>TRBJ2-6|-|TRBV6-4
ASRRNGANVLT
>TRBJ2-3|-|TRBV10-3
AIRLRLETDTQY
>TRBJ1-2|-|TRBV5-1
ASSLGDRSNYGYT
>TRBJ1-2|-|TRBV11-2
ASSLGGTGFNYGYT
>TRBJ2-3|-|TRBV10-2
ASSEPPARATTDTQY
>TRBJ2-7|-|TRBV30
AWARGSYEQY
>TRBJ2-2|-|TRBV9
ASSVRTRRESDTGELF
>TRBJ2-1|-|TRBV10-3
AISDGGLEF
>TRBJ2-5|-|TRBV5-1
ASSSGRLQETQY
>TRBJ2-7|-|TRBV5-5
ASSLSTSVSYEQY
>TRBJ2-3|-|TRBV11-3
ASSAGQGTDTQY
>TRBJ2-3|-|TRBV10-3
ATRQGGRTDTQY
>TRBJ2-3|-|TRBV5-1
ASSPGTSGNTDTQY
>TRBJ2-1|once|TRBV7-9
ASSFGRELDEQF
>TRBJ2-2|-|TRBV28
ATITRGDAGELF
>TRBJ2-1|-|TRBV6-1
ASSIQGFTYNEQF
>TRBJ1-1|-|TRBV7-6
ASGPGEAF
>TRBJ2-4|-|TRBV28
ASSPDSRTKNIQY
>TRBJ2-6|-|TRBV6-6
ASSHRPGANVLT
>TRBJ2-4|few|TRBV11-2
ASSSIKFGGRAKNIQY
>TRBJ2-2|once|TRBV4-1
ASSQVLNTGELF
>TRBJ2-1|-|TRBV27
ASRLASNEQF
>TRBJ2-7|-|TRBV4-1
ASSPGASGLLMGSYEQY
>TRBJ1-4|-|TRBV30
AWSGLGRNEKLF